A single sample is the source of the 26 T cell receptor beta chains below, sequenced in a study of blood T cells in healthy people across ages. Primed by a sample-barcoded 5' primer and a J-beta primer mix, a second PCR proceeded for about 6 to 11 cycles. A single record per CDR3 protein comes from TCRdb applying MiXCR to the 5' RACE reads. In the table there are fewer than 900,000 distinct CDR3 sequences, around 40% of which are singletons. Sequencing was performed on blood. The receptor set was obtained from a woman in her sixties in good health.

This clonotype was counted at least ten times. The V and J genes are TRBV20-1 and TRBJ2-7, with unresolved D. Trimming stripped 3 bases from V and 3 bases from J, with 9 bases between. The germline gives CDR1 DFQATT, CDR2 SNEGSKA (reference sequence). This CDR3 contains 12 residues. The CDR3 reads CSASSGFYEQYF. CDR3 in DNA: TGCAGTGCTAGTTCTGGATTCTACGAGCAGTACTTC.

This clonotype has a count of ten or more. The chain has TRBV6-1 and TRBJ2-5; 11 bases match TRBD2. CDR3 length: 16 residues. J was trimmed by 7 bases and V by 6 bases; bases with no gene match: 13. Germline V lookup: CDR1 MNHNS, CDR2 SASEGT. This chain's CDR3 is CASRIPTSGVEWTQYF. The DNA of the CDR3 is TGTGCCAGCAGAATTCCGACTAGCGGGGTCGAATGGACCCAGTACTTC.

Written as DNA, the CDR3 is TGTGCCAGCAGCCCAGGGACTAGCGGGAAGTCCTACGAGCAGTACTTC. Its translation is CASSPGTSGKSYEQYF. This rearrangement joins TRBV3-1 to TRBJ2-7; TRBD2 matches at 13 bases. CDR1 and CDR2 from the germline V gene are LGHDT and YNNKEL (reference sequence). V shed 4 bases, J shed 1 base, and the junction held 4 bases outside the gene matches. This CDR3 comprises 16 residues.

This clonotype was found a few times. DNA of the CDR3: TGCAGTGCTAGAGATTTTTGGACAGGGAACACTGAAGCTTTCTTT. It translates to CSARDFWTGNTEAFF. The V call is TRBV20-1, the J call TRBJ1-1; TRBD1 matches 7 bases. Per the germline V gene, CDR1 is DFQATT and CDR2 is SNEGSKA (reference sequence). The trim removed 0 bases at V and 1 base at J, leaving 5 bases unmatched. This CDR3 contains 15 residues.

The rearrangement links TRBV5-1 to TRBJ2-1; TRBD1 agrees at 9 bases. The CDR3 contains 16 residues. CDR1 is SGHRS, CDR2 YFSETQ, per germline. The junction had 9 bases not matched to a gene; V was cut back by 4 bases and J by 4 bases. In nucleotides, the CDR3 is TGCGCCAGCAGCCGCGATACAGGGGGCCAGTACAATGAGCAGTTCTTC. Its protein product is CASSRDTGGQYNEQFF.

This clonotype showed up just a few times. V usage is TRBV6-5 and J usage is TRBJ2-7, with 10 bases lining up with TRBD1. CDR1 and CDR2 from the germline V gene are MNHEY and SVGAGI. The CDR3 contains 14 residues. The V segment lost 6 bases and the J segment 6 bases; nucleotides outside the gene matches: 8. CDR3 nucleotides: TGTGCCAGCAGGCTAAGTGGACAGGGGGTCGAGCAGTACTTC. This sequence encodes CASRLSGQGVEQYF.

In this sample, this clonotype turned up a few times. The chain carries TRBV20-1 and TRBJ1-1; maybe TRBD1 (6 bases). Trimming took 6 bases from V and 4 from J, leaving 15 bases between them. CDR3 length equals 13 residues. The germline V gene encodes CDR1 DFQATT and CDR2 SNEGSKA (reference sequence). The CDR3 DNA reads TGCAGTGCCAAGGAGGGGGGGGGCACTGAAGCTTTCTTT. Protein: CSAKEGGGTEAFF.

The sample holds many counts of this clonotype. The V gene is TRBV7-6, the J gene TRBJ2-7; D possibly uses TRBD1 or TRBD2 (6 bases each). V was clipped by 5 bases and J by 4 bases, with 12 bases between them. CDR3 size: 13 residues. CDR1 is SGHVS, CDR2 FNYEAQ, per germline. CDR3 region: CASSPTGTYEQYF. The DNA of the CDR3 is TGTGCCAGCAGCCCTACAGGGACTTACGAGCAGTACTTC.

A few counts support this clonotype. The chain links TRBV25-1 to TRBJ1-1; 10 bases line up with TRBD1. The CDR3 is 15 amino acids. Per the germline V gene, CDR1 is MGHDK and CDR2 is SYGVNS. The CDR3 loop reads CASRDRGSGRTEAFF. The CDR3 DNA follows: TGTGCTTCCAGGGACAGGGGATCGGGACGGACTGAAGCTTTCTTT.

The gene calls are TRBV9 and TRBJ2-1; the match to TRBD2 covers 7 bases. V was clipped by 4 bases and J by 3 bases; unmatched bases: 10. CDR1 and CDR2 from the germline V gene are SGDLS and YYNGEE. CDR3 length: 16 residues. The CDR3 DNA sequence: TGTGCCAGCAGCTCGCAGACTAGCCTTAACTACAATGAGCAGTTCTTC. Translating it yields CASSSQTSLNYNEQFF.

DNA of the CDR3: TGTGCCAGCAGTTCTCAACCACCTAACTATGGCTACACCTTC. It translates to CASSSQPPNYGYTF. The genes are TRBV6-6 and TRBJ1-2; unclear D gene. V was pared by 4 bases and J by 0 bases, with 9 bases between. Germline V gene data show CDR1 as MNHNY and CDR2 as SVGAGI (reference sequence). This CDR3 is built from 14 residues.

This clonotype was found a few times. This chain links TRBV24-1 with TRBJ1-2; D is ambiguous. The CDR3 sequence is 12 residues long. Between the trimmed V and J ends, which lost 4 bases and 5 bases, there was a span of 7 bases. Germline V CDR1 and CDR2: KGHDR, SFDVKD. This chain's CDR3 is CATSDQRYGYTF. In DNA, the CDR3 is TGTGCCACCAGTGACCAAAGATATGGCTACACCTTC.

The chain uses TRBV7-2 and TRBJ2-4; D possibly matches TRBD1 or TRBD2 (5 bases each). The CDR3 covers 18 residues. Germline CDR1 is SGHTA and CDR2 is FQGNSA. Trimming left V 4 bases short and J 1 base short, with 20 bases between. As DNA, the CDR3 is TGTGCCAGCAGCTCGGGGCTAGTGGGGACCCGGGCCAAAAACATTCAGTACTTC. Amino acid sequence: CASSSGLVGTRAKNIQYF.

The gene calls are TRBV12-3 or TRBV12-4 and TRBJ1-1; perhaps TRBD1 as D (5 bases). The CDR3 length is 12 residues. V was cut by 7 bases and J by 4 bases, with 10 bases left in between. The CDR3 here is CASTPRGTEAFF. The CDR3 DNA is TGTGCCAGCACCCCGAGGGGCACTGAAGCTTTCTTT.

Many counts were recorded for this clonotype. The chain combines TRBV12-3 or TRBV12-4 with TRBJ2-3; 15 bases match TRBD2. V gave up 6 bases and J gave up 0 bases; unmatched junction bases: 4. This CDR3 region has 17 residues. The CDR3 here is CASRIGLAGGSTDTQYF. The DNA for the CDR3 is TGTGCCAGCAGAATAGGACTAGCGGGAGGGAGCACAGATACGCAGTATTTT.

The chain joins TRBV20-1 to TRBJ2-2, with 8 bases fitting TRBD2. With V trimmed by 4 bases and J by 5 bases, 9 bases remained unmatched. The CDR3 covers 15 residues. Germline lookup yields CDR1 DFQATT and CDR2 SNEGSKA (reference sequence). The CDR3 spells CSAKGLAQGTGELFF. The CDR3 DNA follows: TGCAGTGCTAAAGGACTAGCTCAGGGTACCGGGGAGCTGTTTTTT.

This clonotype was observed a handful of times. The chain is built from TRBV20-1 and TRBJ2-1; 9 nucleotides agree with TRBD2. The ends lost 6 bases at V and 4 bases at J; junction bases unmatched: 10. The germline V gene has CDR1 DFQATT and CDR2 SNEGSKA (reference sequence). This CDR3 has 15 residues. This CDR3 is CSASGTSRSYNEQFF. Here the CDR3 DNA reads TGCAGTGCGTCCGGGACTAGCCGATCGTACAATGAGCAGTTCTTC.

The chain recombines TRBV9 with TRBJ1-4; D gene ambiguous. The CDR3 contains 15 residues. Trimming removed 1 base from V and 5 bases from J, with 12 bases in between. Germline assignment: CDR1 SGDLS and CDR2 YYNGEE. The CDR3 here is CASSVIPGINEKLFF. The CDR3 nucleotides read TGTGCCAGCAGCGTAATTCCGGGGATCAATGAAAAACTGTTTTTT.

The chain joins TRBV4-1 to TRBJ1-1; D is uncertain. CDR1 and CDR2 from the germline V gene are MGHRA and YSYEKL. Trimming left V 4 bases short and J 0 bases short, with 12 bases between. The CDR3 is made up of 15 amino acids. The chain's CDR3 is CASSPTTQLNTEAFF. CDR3 DNA sequence: TGCGCCAGCAGCCCAACAACGCAGTTGAACACTGAAGCTTTCTTT.

The chain uses TRBV6-2 or TRBV6-3 and TRBJ2-5; weak D call: TRBD2 (5 bases). Germline CDR1 is MNHEY and CDR2 is SVGEGT. This CDR3 has 14 amino acids. Deletions cut 5 bases from V and 11 bases from J, with 21 bases between. Here the CDR3 reads CASSPEMGAGEQYF. DNA for the CDR3: TGTGCCAGCAGTCCCGAAATGGGAGCTGGTGAGCAGTACTTC.

The genes are TRBV9 and TRBJ1-5; tentatively, D is TRBD1 (6 bases). The V end was cut by 3 bases, the J end by 5 bases, with 9 bases between. The CDR3 is 13 residues long. Germline assignment: CDR1 SGDLS and CDR2 YYNGEE. The CDR3, as DNA: TGTGCCAGCAGCGCGGACAGAGATCAGCCCCAGCATTTT. Its translation is CASSADRDQPQHF.

The chain links TRBV4-3 to TRBJ2-1; tentatively, D is TRBD1 (6 bases). The CDR3 covers 14 residues. Trimming shortened V by 0 bases and J by 5 bases, and 8 bases separated the two germline ends. CDR1 and CDR2 (germline): LGHNA, YSLEER. Written as DNA, the CDR3 is TGCGCCAGCAGCCAAGAATCAGGGGACAATGAGCAGTTCTTC. It yields the protein CASSQESGDNEQFF.

This clonotype was observed a handful of times. The rearrangement links TRBV12-3 or TRBV12-4 to TRBJ1-5; D not certain. The CDR3 spans 13 residues. V was cut by 6 bases and J by 0 bases, with 6 bases left in between. The CDR3 DNA reads TGTGCCAGCAGGGAATATAGCAATCAGCCCCAGCATTTT. This encodes CASREYSNQPQHF.

V gene TRBV11-3 combines with J gene TRBJ2-1; 9 positions agree with TRBD2. The J segment lost 0 bases and the V segment lost 5 bases, leaving 11 bases of the junction unmatched. CDR1 is SGHNT, CDR2 YENEEA, per germline. This CDR3 is 18 amino acids long. In DNA, the CDR3 is TGTGCCAGCAGCACCCGGGGTAGCGGGAGTGGCTCCTACAATGAGCAGTTCTTC. Amino acids: CASSTRGSGSGSYNEQFF.

The chain has TRBV2 and TRBJ2-1; D is unresolved. V was cut by 7 bases and J by 10 bases, with 17 bases left in between. The germline V gene has CDR1 SNHLY and CDR2 FYNNEI. The CDR3 has 13 amino acids. The CDR3 loop reads CASTEWGLEEQFF. The CDR3 DNA sequence: TGTGCCAGCACCGAATGGGGTTTAGAGGAGCAGTTCTTC. The full variable domain, rest sourced from reference TRBV2 and TRBJ2-1, is EPEVTQTPSHQVTQMGQEVILRCVPISNHLYFYWYRQILGQKVEFLVSFYNNEISEKSEIFDDQFSVERPDGSNFTLKIRSTKLEDSAMYFCASTEWGLEEQFFGPGTRLTVL.

This clonotype was picked up a small number of times. The CDR3 spells CSVGGYMNTEAFF. The CDR3 DNA reads TGCAGCGTTGGTGGCTACATGAACACTGAAGCTTTCTTT. The chain recombines TRBV29-1 with TRBJ1-1; D not resolved. Trimming took 4 bases from V and 0 from J, leaving 9 bases between them. The CDR3 covers 13 residues. From germline, CDR1 is SQVTM and CDR2 ANQGSEA. Drawing the rest from reference TRBV29-1 and TRBJ1-1, the complete variable domain is SAVISQKPSRDICQRGTSLTIQCQVDSQVTMMFWYRQQPGQSLTLIATANQGSEATYESGFVIDKFPISRPNLTFSTLTVSNMSPEDSSIYLCSVGGYMNTEAFFGQGTRLTVV.